This T cell receptor (beta chain) was obtained from a study of T cell repertoires in cytomegalovirus infection (dated by TCRdb to about 2019). For the study in its entirety: Alongside well-studied HLA-B-restricted epitopes, the peptide stimulations were aimed at recently identified HLA-C-restricted CMV epitopes, whose presentation resists viral immunomodulation. Donor HLA type was relevant to the analysis, as public TCR beta signatures indicated carriage of CMV infection together with the matching HLA type. The investigation overall reported the following: The ex vivo response was dominated by HLA-C-restricted CMV-specific TCR beta clonotypes, and the single most frequent clonotype in two of eight donors was supplied by these HLA-C-restricted clonotypes. Cumulative frequency of public TCR beta family members discriminated carriers of CMV infection plus the relevant HLA type in this cohort and an independent roughly 330-donor cohort.

The sequencer listed for this sample is Illumina HiSeq 1500. In TCRdb, the public reads were trimmed at Q25 with fastp and aligned with MiXCR, with productive beta chains retained. When rows share a CDR3 protein, they turn into one entry using the most common DNA and genes. The sample data list fewer than 650,000 distinct CDR3 sequences, and almost 40% of these were observed just once. The biggest ten clones account for 48% of the sample. The CDR3 starts with the cysteine, ends with the phenylalanine, and has 16 residues. The entry retains the CDR3 DNA only, 48 bases that are in frame from base 1. Relative to germline, V is missing 6 bases and J is missing 2 bases, with 10 bases of the junction outside any gene match. CDR1 SGHDT and CDR2 YYEEEE were looked up in the germline V gene. This clonotype was detected a few times. Its specific antigen is unknown. No clone much larger than this one lies a single base away; base qualities are absent.

What this sample's treatment or condition label stands for: in vitro stimulation with specific CMV peptide epitopes to enrich CMV-specific T cells. The material was cultured PBMCs, obtained from culture after CMV antigen stimulation. The TCR comes from a human donor in good health (CMV status not recorded). Some clones in this sample may be carry-over from other donors' samples. Recombination connected TRBV5-6 to TRBJ1-2; 10 central nucleotides agree with TRBD1. For the CDR3, the sequence is CASTPDSGQGNYGYTF. The DNA reads TGTGCCAGCACCCCTGATTCGGGACAGGGGAACTATGGCTACACCTTC.